This note documents a single TCR beta chain sequence. The CDR3 extends over 17 amino acids. Per germline, CDR1 MNHEY and CDR2 SMNVEV (reference sequence). Germline trimming cut 1 base from V and 3 bases from J; bases unmatched to any gene: 7. These data come from a study of blood T cell repertoires in COVID-19. The wider study: Some COVID-19 samples were acute and others convalescent; all came from the United States, Italy and Spain. The cDNA or gDNA used as material had been derived from T cells, B-cell-depleted T cells, or PBMCs.

As originally analysed: Amplification from reference gene primers served as the basis for estimated nucleated cell counts. The repertoire was sequenced with immunoSEQ multiplex PCR; TCRdb's copy has only in-frame clones and lacks some. Clone size and V and J calls were adopted from that table, with D and trimming inferred from the DNA. This table holds 18,000 or so clones, 70% to 90% found once. The sequence came from a man aged 40-50 years with active COVID-19. Sequenced sample: peripheral blood. V gene TRBV27 combines with J gene TRBJ2-3; TRBD2 agrees at 10 bases. CDR3 amino acids: CASSLWRAGGLTDTQYF. DNA of the CDR3: TGTGCCAGCAGTTTATGGAGAGCGGGAGGGCTAACAGATACGCAGTATTTT.